A selection of T cell receptor beta chains follows, all from one sample in a study of control samples from healthy donors and cancer patients. Sequenced by immunoSEQ multiplex PCR; TCRdb stores in-frame clones only, minus some. The table records about 92,000 clones, 82% of them present only once. Sequenced material: blood. All receptors derive from a woman aged 55-69 years in good health. The conserved cysteine and the conserved F or W are not part of the CDR3 here. A D gene is named only where the DNA matches it firmly. Clone size is not always given. Where it is, it says once, few, many or a class for expanded clones.

clone size	V gene	J gene	D gene	CDR3 protein
-	TRBV19	TRBJ2-5	-	ASSQQGGGTQY
-	TRBV6-2/TRBV6-3	TRBJ2-7	-	ASSPVADYEQY
-	TRBV20-1	TRBJ2-7	-	SAGSFEQY
-	TRBV29-1	TRBJ2-7	TRBD1	SVSRQGTHEQY
-	TRBV28	TRBJ2-2	-	ASSPGDLWTGELF
-	TRBV6-2/TRBV6-3	TRBJ1-1	-	ASSYSSRGTEAF
once	TRBV14	TRBJ2-2	TRBD1	ASRPDRGPNTGELF
-	TRBV28	TRBJ2-2	-	ASRNAGGPIGELF
-	TRBV4-3	TRBJ2-3	TRBD2	ASSQELAGTDTQY
-	TRBV6-2/TRBV6-3	TRBJ1-5	TRBD1	ASSYRGQINQPQH
-	TRBV27	TRBJ1-4	-	ASKEYRAYDEKLF
-	TRBV28	TRBJ2-7	-	ASSTLAPGEQY
-	TRBV2	TRBJ2-3	-	ASSKATDTQY
-	TRBV5-6	TRBJ1-5	TRBD1	ASSSRDRNQPQH
-	TRBV14	TRBJ1-1	-	ASSHATEAF
-	TRBV4-3	TRBJ2-5	-	ASSHAMVATQETQY
-	TRBV28	TRBJ2-3	-	ASTGGLTDTQY